This T cell receptor beta chain comes out of a study of identical twins. Regarding the study as a whole: Twin pairs had excess sharing that was weaker in beta out-of-frame sequences. Whereas memory repertoires showed no such difference, abundant cord blood beta clonotypes carried fewer insertions. Monozygotic twins shared more out-of-frame TCR alpha than recombination models predicted.

Template switching added a universal primer site; cDNA carried unique molecular identifiers. TCRdb analysed the 5' RACE reads with MiXCR anew, one entry per CDR3 protein. Of 200,000 to 250,000 distinct CDR3 sequences in the sample, approximately 11% are singletons; the top ten hold 4% to 5%. This clonotype was counted ten times or more. What it binds is not known. V was pared by 4 bases and J by 8 bases, with 1 base of the junction left unmatched. The CDR3 spans 14 residues. These data are also associated with another study on yellow fever vaccine responses in identical twins.

This clonotype was sampled from a woman aged 18 to 35 in good health. V is TRBV12-3 or TRBV12-4 and J is TRBJ2-1, with 14 bases identical to TRBD2. The sequencing sample was made of memory (CD45RO+) T cells sorted from blood. CDR3: CASSWTSGRYEQFF. In DNA form, the CDR3 reads TGTGCCAGCAGTTGGACTAGCGGGAGGTATGAGCAGTTCTTC.